The clone carrying this T cell receptor (beta chain) was recorded only once. What it binds is unknown. Based on clinical symptoms, serum thyroxine and TRAb, thyroid ultrasound and orbital computed tomography, diagnoses were reached. The data are from a study of T cells in Graves' hyperthyroidism and ophthalmopathy. Study-wide results and caveats: The model forecast ophthalmopathy, anticipating it by a median around 6.4 months before onset. Classification by a 13 V-J model distinguished ophthalmopathy from stable hyperthyroidism. Also found in blood were most expanded thyroid clonotypes above 0.001.

The CDR3 is 12 residues long. Germline loops: CDR1 SQVTM, CDR2 ANQGSEA. V shed 7 bases, J shed 3 bases, and the junction held 5 bases outside the gene matches. From RNA transcripts, TCR beta CDR3 regions were amplified. Primed by the HTBI set, a first-round RT-PCR was run on the TCR CDR3. TCRdb ran MiXCR on the multiplex PCR reads and lists one entry per CDR3 protein. Among 660,000 or so distinct CDR3 sequences, roughly 45% were seen once, and the ten largest hold under 8%. The V and J genes are TRBV29-1 and TRBJ2-5; 7 nucleotides align to TRBD1. Source material: peripheral blood or thyroid tissue (not recorded which). This receptor was obtained from an adult man with Graves' disease, either hyperthyroidism or ophthalmopathy (not recorded which). The CDR3 nucleotides are TGCAGCGCATACAGGGGTGAAGAGACCCAGTACTTC. Translating gives CSAYRGEETQYF.